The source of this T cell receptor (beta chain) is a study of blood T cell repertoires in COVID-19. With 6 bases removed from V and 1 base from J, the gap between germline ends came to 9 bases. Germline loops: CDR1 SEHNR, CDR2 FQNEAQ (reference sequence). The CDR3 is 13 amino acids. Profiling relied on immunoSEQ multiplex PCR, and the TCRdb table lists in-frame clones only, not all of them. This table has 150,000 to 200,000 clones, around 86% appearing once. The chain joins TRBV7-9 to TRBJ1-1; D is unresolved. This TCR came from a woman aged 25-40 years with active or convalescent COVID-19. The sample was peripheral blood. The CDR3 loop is CASRQQTNTEAFF. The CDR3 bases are TGTGCCAGCAGACAACAGACGAACACTGAAGCTTTCTTT.